This T cell receptor beta chain was profiled in a study of T-cell memory formation after mild COVID-19. V lost 5 bases and J 0 bases, leaving 11 bases between the germline ends. The CDR3 runs 14 residues. CDR1 and CDR2 (germline): SGHRS, YFSETQ. The 5'RACE method, run with constant-segment primers, produced TCR alpha and TCR beta cDNA libraries (carrying sample barcodes and UMIs). Each CDR3 protein gets one entry after TCRdb re-called the 5' RACE reads with MiXCR. The sample holds 470,000 or so distinct CDR3 sequences; approximately 19% are singletons and the top ten take roughly 21%. The rearrangement joins TRBV5-1 to TRBJ1-1; D gene uncertain. This sequence was found in a man between 18 and 35 years old who had mild COVID-19 (a few samples of this study predate the infection). Cell type and time point are not known. Sequenced input: PBMCs or a T cell subset sorted from them (not recorded which). In DNA, the CDR3 is TGCGCCAGCAGTCTTTCCCCCATGAACACTGAAGCTTTCTTT. Translation: CASSLSPMNTEAFF.